The clone carrying this T cell receptor (beta chain) occurred a few times. Unmatched junction bases numbered 11, after V lost 5 bases and J lost 0 bases. Germline CDR1 MNHEY, CDR2 SVGAGI. This CDR3 comprises 17 residues. TCRdb passed the 5' RACE reads through MiXCR, listing each CDR3 protein once. The data hold tens of thousands of distinct CDR3 sequences, with about 13% observed a single time. The sample is drawn from a study of early T cells in non-severe SARS-CoV-2 infection. About the research overall: The sequenced material was bulk RNA from unsorted whole blood, and its chains were unpaired.

The chain uses TRBV6-5 and TRBJ2-3, with 7 bases that match TRBD2. The specimen was whole blood. The source is an adult who was a healthcare worker with PCR-confirmed SARS-CoV-2 infection or an uninfected control (not recorded which). CDR3 protein: CASSPTILAASTDTQYF. CDR3 nucleotides: TGTGCCAGCAGTCCTACCATTCTAGCGGCTAGCACAGATACGCAGTATTTT.